This T cell receptor (beta chain) was identified in a study of shared clonotypes between healthy human individuals. Trimming removed 0 bases from V and 7 bases from J, with 13 bases in between. Germline CDR1 is SGDLS and CDR2 is YYNGEE. This CDR3 contains 15 residues. Profiled with immunoSEQ multiplex PCR; TCRdb holds only in-frame clones, not every one. In the table there are about 2.4 million clones, under 95% of which are singletons. Whole-study results and caveats: Naive subsets generally exceeded memory subsets in estimated richness. Exclusively blood specimens were collected; tissue repertoires likely differ. Clonotype sharing among donors was expected to depend on sequencing depth.

Every donor, a Caucasian adult, lived in Nashville, Tennessee. A remark on this clone: Its matching antigen is unknown.

The receptor was isolated from a man younger than 30 in good health. Some clones in this sample may be carry-over from other donors' samples. The rearrangement joins TRBV9 to TRBJ1-4, with D possibly TRBD1 on 5 matching bases. The specimen was naive CD4+ T cells from PBMCs. Regarding subset: CD45RA+ positively selected. The CDR3 sequence: CASSVGGTLGEKLFF. The CDR3 region has the DNA TGTGCCAGCAGCGTAGGGGGGACTTTGGGTGAAAAACTGTTTTTT.